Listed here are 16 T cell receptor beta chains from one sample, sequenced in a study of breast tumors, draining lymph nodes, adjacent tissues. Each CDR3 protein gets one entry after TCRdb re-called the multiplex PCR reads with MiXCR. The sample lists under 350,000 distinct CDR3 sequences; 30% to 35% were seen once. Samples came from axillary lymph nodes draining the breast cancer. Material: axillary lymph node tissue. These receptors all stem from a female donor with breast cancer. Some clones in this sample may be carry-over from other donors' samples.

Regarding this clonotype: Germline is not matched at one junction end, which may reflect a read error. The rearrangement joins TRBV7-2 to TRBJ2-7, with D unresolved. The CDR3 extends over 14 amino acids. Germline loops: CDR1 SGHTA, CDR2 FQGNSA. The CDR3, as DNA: TGTGCCAACAGCCCTAGACAAGAGGCCTACGAGCAGTACTTC. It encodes CANSPRQEAYEQYF.

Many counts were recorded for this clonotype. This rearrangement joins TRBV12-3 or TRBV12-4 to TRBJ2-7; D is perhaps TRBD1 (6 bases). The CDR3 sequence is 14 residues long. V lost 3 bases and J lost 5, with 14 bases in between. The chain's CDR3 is CASSLDRARHEQYF. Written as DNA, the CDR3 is TGTGCCAGCAGTTTGGACAGAGCCCGTCACGAGCAGTACTTC.

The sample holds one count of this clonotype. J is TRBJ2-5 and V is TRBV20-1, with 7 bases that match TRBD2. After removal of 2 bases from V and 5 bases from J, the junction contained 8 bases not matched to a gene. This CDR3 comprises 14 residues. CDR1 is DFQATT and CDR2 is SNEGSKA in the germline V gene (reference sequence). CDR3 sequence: CSARPGGGTETQYF. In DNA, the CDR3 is TGCAGTGCTAGACCTGGGGGGGGGACCGAGACCCAGTACTTC.

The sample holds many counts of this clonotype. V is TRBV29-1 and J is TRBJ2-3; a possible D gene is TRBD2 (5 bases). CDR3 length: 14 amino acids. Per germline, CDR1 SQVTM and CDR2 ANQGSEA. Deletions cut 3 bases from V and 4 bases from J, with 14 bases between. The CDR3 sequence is CSVEVGGSADTQYF. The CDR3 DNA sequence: TGCAGCGTTGAGGTCGGCGGGTCCGCAGATACGCAGTATTTT.

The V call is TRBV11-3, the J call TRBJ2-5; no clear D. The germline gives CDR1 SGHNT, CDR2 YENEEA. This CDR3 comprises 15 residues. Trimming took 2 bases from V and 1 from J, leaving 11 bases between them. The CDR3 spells CASSLMGRAQETQYF. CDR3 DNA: TGTGCCAGCAGCTTAATGGGAAGAGCCCAAGAGACCCAGTACTTC.

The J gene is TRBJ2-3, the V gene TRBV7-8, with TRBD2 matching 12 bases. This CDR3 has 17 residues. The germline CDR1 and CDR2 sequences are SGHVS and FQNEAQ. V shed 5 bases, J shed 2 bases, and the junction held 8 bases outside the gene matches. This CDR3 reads CASSERLAGVNTDTQYF. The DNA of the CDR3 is TGTGCCAGCAGCGAAAGACTAGCGGGAGTGAACACAGATACGCAGTATTTT.

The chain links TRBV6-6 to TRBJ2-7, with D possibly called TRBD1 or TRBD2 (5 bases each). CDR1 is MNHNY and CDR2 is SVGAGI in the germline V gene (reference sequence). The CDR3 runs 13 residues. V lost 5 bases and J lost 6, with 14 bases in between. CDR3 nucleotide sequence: TGTGCCAGCAGTCACCTCGGGACGGGCGAGCAGTACTTC. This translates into CASSHLGTGEQYF.

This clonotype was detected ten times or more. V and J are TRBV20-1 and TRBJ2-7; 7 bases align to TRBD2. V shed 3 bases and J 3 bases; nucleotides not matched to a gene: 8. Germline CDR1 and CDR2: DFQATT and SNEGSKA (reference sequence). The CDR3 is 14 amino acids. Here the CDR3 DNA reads TGCAGTGCTAGGTCCTCTAGCGGTTTCTACGAGCAGTACTTC. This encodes CSARSSSGFYEQYF.

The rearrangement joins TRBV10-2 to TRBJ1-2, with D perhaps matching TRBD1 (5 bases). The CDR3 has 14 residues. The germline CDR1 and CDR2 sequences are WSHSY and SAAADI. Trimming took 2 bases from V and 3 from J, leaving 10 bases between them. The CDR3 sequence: CASSETGGDYGYTF. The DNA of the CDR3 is TGCGCCAGCAGTGAGACAGGTGGGGACTATGGCTACACCTTC.

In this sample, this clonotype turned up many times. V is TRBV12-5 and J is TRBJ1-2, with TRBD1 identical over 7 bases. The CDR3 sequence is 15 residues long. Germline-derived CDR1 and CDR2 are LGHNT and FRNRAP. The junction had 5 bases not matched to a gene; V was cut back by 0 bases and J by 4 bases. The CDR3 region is CASGLVTGVIYGYTF. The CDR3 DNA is TGTGCTAGTGGTTTGGTAACAGGGGTTATCTATGGCTACACCTTC.

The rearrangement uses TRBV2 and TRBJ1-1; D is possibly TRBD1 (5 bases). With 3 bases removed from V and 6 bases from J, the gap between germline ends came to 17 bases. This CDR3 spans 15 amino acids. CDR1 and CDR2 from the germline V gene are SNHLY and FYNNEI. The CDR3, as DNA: TGTGCCAGCAGTGATAGGTCTTTGACAGCCCCTGAAGCTTTCTTT. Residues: CASSDRSLTAPEAFF.

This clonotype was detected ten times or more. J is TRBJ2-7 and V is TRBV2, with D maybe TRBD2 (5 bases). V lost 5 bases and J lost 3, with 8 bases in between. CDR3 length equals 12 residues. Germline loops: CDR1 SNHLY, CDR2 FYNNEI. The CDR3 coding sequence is TGTGCCAGCAGTTTCGGGAACTACGAGCAGTACTTC. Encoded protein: CASSFGNYEQYF. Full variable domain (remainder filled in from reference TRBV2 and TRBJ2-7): EPEVTQTPSHQVTQMGQEVILRCVPISNHLYFYWYRQILGQKVEFLVSFYNNEISEKSEIFDDQFSVERPDGSNFTLKIRSTKLEDSAMYFCASSFGNYEQYFGPGTRLTVT.

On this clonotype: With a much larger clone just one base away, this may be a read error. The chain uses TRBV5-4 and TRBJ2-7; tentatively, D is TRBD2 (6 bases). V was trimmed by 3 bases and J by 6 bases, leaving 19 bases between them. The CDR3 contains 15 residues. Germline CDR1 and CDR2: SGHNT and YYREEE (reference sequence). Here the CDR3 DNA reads TGTGCCAGCAGCTCGATCCAGGCGGGGTCGGTCGAGCAGTACTTC. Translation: CASSSIQAGSVEQYF.

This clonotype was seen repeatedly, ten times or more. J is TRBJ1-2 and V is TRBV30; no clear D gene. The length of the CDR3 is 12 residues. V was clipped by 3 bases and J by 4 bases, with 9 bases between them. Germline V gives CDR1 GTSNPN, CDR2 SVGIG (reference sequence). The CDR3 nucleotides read TGTGCCTGGAGAGGCAGGTCCTATGGCTACACCTTC. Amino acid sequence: CAWRGRSYGYTF.

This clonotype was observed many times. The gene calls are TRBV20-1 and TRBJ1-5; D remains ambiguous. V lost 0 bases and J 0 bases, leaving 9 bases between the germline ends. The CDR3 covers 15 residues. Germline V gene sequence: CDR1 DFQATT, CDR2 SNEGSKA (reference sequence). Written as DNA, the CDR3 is TGCAGTGCTAGAGACGCGATCGGTAGCAATCAGCCCCAGCATTTT. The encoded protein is CSARDAIGSNQPQHF.

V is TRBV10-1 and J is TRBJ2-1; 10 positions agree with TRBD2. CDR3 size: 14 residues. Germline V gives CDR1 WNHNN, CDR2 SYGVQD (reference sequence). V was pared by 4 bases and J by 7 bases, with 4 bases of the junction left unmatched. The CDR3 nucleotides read TGCGCCAGCAGTGGGACTAGCGGACCGAATGAGCAGTTCTTC. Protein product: CASSGTSGPNEQFF.